A single sample is the source of the 20 T cell receptor beta chains below, sequenced in a study of blood T cell repertoires in COVID-19. Using immunoSEQ multiplex PCR, the repertoire was profiled, and TCRdb retains in-frame clones only, with some absent. The data hold 200,000 to 300,000 clones, with about 86% observed a single time. The specimen sequenced was peripheral blood. The source is a young man with active or convalescent COVID-19.

This clone came up once. CDR3 in DNA: TGCAGCGTTGATGTGGGACTAGCGGACCAAGAGACCCAGTACTTC. It codes for CSVDVGLADQETQYF. This chain connects TRBV29-1 to TRBJ2-5; 11 positions match TRBD2. Trimming cost V 3 bases and J 0 bases; bases outside gene matches: 3. Germline loops: CDR1 SQVTM, CDR2 ANQGSEA. This CDR3 has 15 amino acids. Combining the CDR3 with reference TRBV29-1 and TRBJ2-5 gives the whole variable domain SAVISQKPSRDICQRGTSLTIQCQVDSQVTMMFWYRQQPGQSLTLIATANQGSEATYESGFVIDKFPISRPNLTFSTLTVSNMSPEDSSIYLCSVDVGLADQETQYFGPGTRLLVL.

This sequence joins TRBV27 and TRBJ1-1, with D possibly matching TRBD1 (6 bases). Germline V gene data show CDR1 as MNHEY and CDR2 as SMNVEV (reference sequence). V was cut by 6 bases and J by 1 base, with 21 bases left in between. This CDR3 is 17 amino acids long. This chain's CDR3 is CASSPKTGWGQNTEAFF. DNA of the CDR3: TGTGCCAGCAGCCCTAAGACCGGGTGGGGGCAGAACACTGAAGCTTTCTTT.

The rearrangement joins TRBV19 to TRBJ1-2, with 10 bases identical to TRBD1. This CDR3 comprises 15 residues. J lost 6 bases, V lost 7 bases, and 11 bases had no gene match. Germline CDR1 reads LNHDA; CDR2 reads SQIVND (reference sequence). This CDR3 reads CASTRDRGGRNGYTF. The DNA of the CDR3 is TGTGCCAGTACCCGGGACAGGGGCGGGAGGAATGGCTACACCTTC.

The CDR3: CASSFGQGSEQYF. The CDR3 DNA reads as TGTGCCAGCAGCTTTGGACAGGGGAGCGAGCAGTACTTC. This chain connects TRBV13 to TRBJ2-7; 9 bases match TRBD1. Germline loops: CDR1 PRHDT, CDR2 FYEKMQ (reference sequence). This CDR3 is built from 13 residues. J gave up 6 bases and V 3 bases, and 3 bases lay outside the gene matches.

The chain is built from TRBV5-1 and TRBJ1-2, with TRBD1 as a possible D gene (6 bases). From germline, CDR1 is SGHRS and CDR2 YFSETQ. The CDR3 consists of 15 residues. V dropped 4 bases and J dropped 7 bases, with 20 bases sitting between them. The CDR3 sequence: CASSPREQGLSGYTF. The CDR3 DNA is TGCGCCAGCAGCCCAAGAGAACAGGGTTTGTCTGGCTACACCTTC.

The J gene is TRBJ1-1, the V gene TRBV19; TRBD1 is a possible D gene (5 bases). The V gene's germline CDR1 is LNHDA and CDR2 SQIVND (reference sequence). V lost 8 bases and J 3 bases, leaving 16 bases between the germline ends. The CDR3 spans 14 residues. This CDR3 is CASRSRGGDTEAFF. The CDR3 nucleotides read TGTGCCAGTCGCTCCCGAGGAGGGGACACTGAAGCTTTCTTT.

V is TRBV19 and J is TRBJ1-5; no clear D. The V end was cut by 4 bases, the J end by 1 base, with 5 bases between. Looked up from germline, CDR1 is LNHDA and CDR2 is SQIVND (reference sequence). This CDR3 is built from 13 residues. The CDR3, as DNA: TGTGCCAGTAGTAGTAGCAGCAATCAGCCCCAGCATTTT. Protein sequence: CASSSSSNQPQHF.

A single count supports this clone. The chain combines TRBV5-1 with TRBJ1-3; D not resolved. The V end was cut by 7 bases, the J end by 0 bases, with 26 bases between. In germline, CDR1 is SGHRS, CDR2 YFSETQ. CDR3 length: 19 residues. CDR3 in DNA: TGCGCCAGCTCCACCGGGGAGACGGCGGCCTCAAGCTCTGGAAACACCATATATTTT. This sequence encodes CASSTGETAASSSGNTIYF.

On this clone itself: The same CDR3 also results from other DNA sequences found in this sample. J is TRBJ2-7 and V is TRBV18, with 11 bases fitting TRBD1. There are 15 residues in the CDR3. Trimming took 6 bases from V and 0 from J; bases not matched to a gene: 4. CDR1 and CDR2 (germline): KGHSH, LQKENI. For the CDR3, the DNA is TGTGCCAGCTCGCCGGACAGGGGGCACTCCTACGAGCAGTACTTC. Translation: CASSPDRGHSYEQYF.

The chain carries TRBV5-1 and TRBJ1-1; 10 positions agree with TRBD1. J lost 6 bases, V lost 3 bases, and 5 bases had no gene match. Germline V gene data show CDR1 as SGHRS and CDR2 as YFSETQ. This CDR3 region has 14 residues. Here the CDR3 reads CASSSDRGLAEAFF. The CDR3 DNA is TGCGCCAGCAGCTCTGACAGGGGGCTCGCTGAAGCTTTCTTT.

DNA for the CDR3: TGTGCCAGAAGCCCCCGGGACTTCTACGAGCAGTACTTC. It codes for CARSPRDFYEQYF. V gene TRBV5-3 combines with J gene TRBJ2-7; maybe TRBD2 (6 bases). TRBV5-3 is an ORF for which the function is uncertain. The CDR3 loop spans 13 amino acids. The V end was cut by 4 bases, the J end by 3 bases, with 11 bases between.

The V call is TRBV10-3, the J call TRBJ2-5; 7 bases map to TRBD1. V lost 1 base and J lost 1; bases outside the gene matches: 24. This CDR3 is 22 amino acids long. Germline CDR1 and CDR2: ENHRY and SYGVKD. The CDR3 coding sequence is TGTGCCATCAGTGAGTATCGAGCGGCCCCCCATGCTAAACAGGGGACCCAAGAGACCCAGTACTTC. Encoded protein: CAISEYRAAPHAKQGTQETQYF.

V usage is TRBV3-1 (or the pseudogene TRBV3-2) and J usage is TRBJ2-7; a weak D match, TRBD1 (6 bases). The germline V and J ends were trimmed by 0 bases and 4 bases, with 19 bases remaining between them. This CDR3 has 17 residues. Germline V lookup: CDR1 LGHDT, CDR2 YNNKEL (reference sequence). The CDR3 region has the DNA TGTGCCAGCAGCCAAGACCCTCGGGACATTCTACTATACGAGCAGTACTTC. This sequence encodes CASSQDPRDILLYEQYF.

The chain combines TRBV9 with TRBJ1-2; D uncertain. The CDR3 loop spans 16 amino acids. The V and J ends lost 3 bases and 2 bases respectively, with 17 bases between them. Germline CDR1 reads SGDLS; CDR2 reads YYNGEE. The CDR3 reads CASSAPSGQPNYGYTF. The CDR3 nucleotides read TGTGCCAGCAGCGCCCCCAGCGGGCAGCCCAACTATGGCTACACCTTC.

V usage is TRBV19 and J usage is TRBJ1-6; D unresolved. Trimming took off 9 bases at V and 2 bases at J, with 14 bases between the two ends. CDR3 length: 15 amino acids. The germline V gene encodes CDR1 LNHDA and CDR2 SQIVND (reference sequence). The chain's CDR3 is CASRGEMAYNSPLHF. The CDR3 DNA reads as TGTGCCAGCAGAGGAGAGATGGCCTATAATTCACCCCTCCACTTT.

A single count supports this clone. V and J are TRBV5-4 and TRBJ2-5, with unresolved D. Looked up from germline, CDR1 is SGHNT and CDR2 is YYREEE (reference sequence). With 2 bases removed from V and 4 bases from J, the gap between germline ends came to 6 bases. The CDR3 sequence is 12 residues long. DNA for the CDR3: TGTGCCAGCAGCTTTAGTGGAGAGACCCAGTACTTC. Protein sequence: CASSFSGETQYF.

The CDR3 sequence is CASSTTGVQETQYF. DNA of the CDR3: TGTGCCAGCAGCACAACGGGGGTCCAAGAGACCCAGTACTTC. The rearrangement links TRBV5-6 to TRBJ2-5, with a weak D call TRBD2 (6 bases). The CDR3 loop spans 14 amino acids. The ends were cut back, 4 bases at V and 1 base at J, with 11 bases in the middle. Germline CDR1 reads SGHDT; CDR2 reads YYEEEE.

The rearrangement joins TRBV19 to TRBJ1-3; D gene unclear. V was shortened by 7 bases and J by 0 bases, with 10 bases between the two germline ends. CDR1 and CDR2 (germline): LNHDA, SQIVND (reference sequence). The CDR3 runs to 14 residues. The CDR3 protein is CASTYLASGNTIYF. The CDR3 coding sequence is TGTGCCAGTACCTACCTCGCCTCTGGAAACACCATATATTTT. Combining the CDR3 with reference TRBV19 and TRBJ1-3 gives the whole variable domain DGGITQSPKYLFRKEGQNVTLSCEQNLNHDAMYWYRQDPGQGLRLIYYSQIVNDFQKGDIAEGYSVSREKKESFPLTVTSAQKNPTAFYLCASTYLASGNTIYFGEGSWLTVV.

This clone was recorded a few times. The chain has TRBV4-1 and TRBJ2-2, with D possibly being TRBD2 (6 bases). The V gene lost 4 bases and the J gene lost 0 bases, with 12 bases spanning the gap. This CDR3 region has 16 residues. Germline V gene lookup returns CDR1 MGHRA and CDR2 YSYEKL. As DNA, the CDR3 is TGCGCCAGCAGCCCCAATCGCGGGGCGAACACCGGGGAGCTGTTTTTT. This encodes CASSPNRGANTGELFF.

The rearrangement uses TRBV7-8 and TRBJ1-6; perhaps TRBD1 as D (6 bases). This CDR3 comprises 15 residues. Trimming left V 2 bases short and J 5 bases short, with 10 bases between. CDR1 SGHVS and CDR2 FQNEAQ come from the germline V gene. CDR3 sequence reads: CASSLLQGNNSPLHF. The DNA of the CDR3 is TGTGCCAGCAGCTTATTACAGGGCAATAATTCACCCCTCCACTTT. Full variable domain (missing parts from reference TRBV7-8 and TRBJ1-6): GAGVSQSPRYKVAKRGQDVALRCDPISGHVSLFWYQQALGQGPEFLTYFQNEAQLDKSGLPSDRFFAERPEGSVSTLKIQRTQQEDSAVYLCASSLLQGNNSPLHFGNGTRLTVT.